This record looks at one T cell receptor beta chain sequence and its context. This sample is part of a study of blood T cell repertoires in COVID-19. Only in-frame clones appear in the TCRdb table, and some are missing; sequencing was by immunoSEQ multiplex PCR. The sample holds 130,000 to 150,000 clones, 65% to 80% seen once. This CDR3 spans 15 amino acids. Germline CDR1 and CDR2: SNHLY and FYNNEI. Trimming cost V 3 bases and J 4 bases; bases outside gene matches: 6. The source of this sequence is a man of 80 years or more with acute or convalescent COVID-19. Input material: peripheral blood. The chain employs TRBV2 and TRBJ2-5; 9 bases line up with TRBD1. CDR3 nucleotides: TGTGCCAGCAGTGAGGGGACAGGGAGTATAGAGACCCAGTACTTC. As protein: CASSEGTGSIETQYF.